The 30 T cell receptor beta chains given below trace back to one sample, sequenced in a study of T cell responses to AZD1222 COVID-19 vaccine. Assay: immunoSEQ multiplex PCR; the TCRdb copy retains only in-frame clones and omits some. This sample has fewer than 65,000 clones, with about 79% found just once. The sequences come from peripheral blood, collected on day 0 of AZD1222 vaccination. The origin of the receptors is an adult in good health.

There are a few counts of this clone. The chain employs TRBV28 and TRBJ1-5; possibly TRBD1 for D (6 bases). The CDR3 totals 16 residues. V lost 5 bases to trimming and J lost 5 bases, with 19 bases between them. Looked up from germline, CDR1 is MDHEN and CDR2 is SYDVKM. This CDR3 reads CASSPAPRTADQPQHF. The CDR3 DNA is TGTGCCAGCAGTCCGGCACCGAGGACAGCGGATCAGCCCCAGCATTTT.

This clone was seen a handful of times. The gene calls are TRBV5-1 and TRBJ1-2; 8 nucleotides line up with TRBD1. CDR1 is SGHRS and CDR2 is YFSETQ in the germline V gene. The CDR3 length is 14 residues. The junction had 7 bases not matched to a gene; V was cut back by 4 bases and J by 5 bases. The CDR3 is CASSPGQGGYGYTF. In DNA form, the CDR3 reads TGCGCCAGCAGCCCCGGACAGGGTGGTTATGGCTACACCTTC. The full variable domain, in which reference TRBV5-1 and TRBJ1-2 provide the parts outside the CDR3, is KAGVTQTPRYLIKTRGQQVTLSCSPISGHRSVSWYQQTPGQGLQFLFEYFSETQRNKGNFPGRFSGRQFSNSRSEMNVSTLELGDSALYLCASSPGQGGYGYTFGSGTRLTVV.

The rearrangement joins TRBV6-2 or TRBV6-3 to TRBJ2-4; TRBD2 aligns across 9 bases. CDR3 size: 17 residues. In germline, CDR1 is MNHEY, CDR2 SVGEGT. The ends lost 0 bases at V and 10 bases at J; junction bases unmatched: 13. Here the CDR3 DNA reads TGTGCCAGCAGTTACTCCGGACTAGCGTACGCCGACCGTATTCAGTACTTC. Amino acids: CASSYSGLAYADRIQYF.

The V gene is TRBV28, the J gene TRBJ2-3; 8 bases agree with TRBD1. V was pared by 8 bases and J by 7 bases, with 5 bases of the junction left unmatched. The CDR3 sequence is 12 residues long. CDR1 and CDR2 (germline): MDHEN, SYDVKM. CDR3 protein: CASGQGLHTQYF. The CDR3 nucleotides are TGTGCCAGCGGACAGGGTCTCCATACGCAGTATTTT.

This chain joins TRBV4-1 and TRBJ2-1; possibly TRBD1 or TRBD2 for D (5 bases each). The CDR3 is 16 residues long. Per germline, CDR1 MGHRA and CDR2 YSYEKL. V was pared by 0 bases and J by 0 bases, with 9 bases between. For the CDR3, the DNA is TGCGCCAGCAGCCAAGATATGGGGGACTCCTACAATGAGCAGTTCTTC. Translated, it gives CASSQDMGDSYNEQFF.

J is TRBJ1-5 and V is TRBV7-9; D might be TRBD1 (6 bases). Germline CDR1 and CDR2: SEHNR and FQNEAQ (reference sequence). The CDR3 has 12 residues. The V gene lost 3 bases and the J gene lost 12 bases, with 12 bases spanning the gap. CDR3 residues: CASSFGEGGQHF. The CDR3 nucleotides read TGTGCCAGCAGCTTCGGTGAGGGGGGCCAGCATTTT.

This clone has a count of ten or more. The gene calls are TRBV19 and TRBJ2-5; D gene unclear. CDR1 LNHDA and CDR2 SQIVND come from the germline V gene (reference sequence). This CDR3 is built from 14 residues. Trimming pared 3 bases from V and 2 bases from J, leaving 10 bases between. The CDR3 nucleotides read TGTGCCAGTAGTATCTCGACATTTCAAGAGACCCAGTACTTC. Translated: CASSISTFQETQYF. The whole variable domain, remainder taken from reference TRBV19 and TRBJ2-5, is DGGITQSPKYLFRKEGQNVTLSCEQNLNHDAMYWYRQDPGQGLRLIYYSQIVNDFQKGDIAEGYSVSREKKESFPLTVTSAQKNPTAFYLCASSISTFQETQYFGPGTRLLVL.

The chain uses TRBV6-5 and TRBJ1-1; D gene uncertain. V was pared by 2 bases and J by 0 bases, with 7 bases between. The CDR3 is 14 amino acids. The germline gives CDR1 MNHEY, CDR2 SVGAGI. The CDR3 sequence: CASSYGPMNTEAFF. The CDR3 bases are TGTGCCAGCAGTTACGGCCCCATGAACACTGAAGCTTTCTTT.

V gene TRBV27 combines with J gene TRBJ1-2, with D tentatively TRBD1 (5 bases). V lost 4 bases to trimming and J lost 5 bases, with 11 bases between them. The CDR3 runs 13 residues. Per germline, CDR1 MNHEY and CDR2 SMNVEV (reference sequence). The CDR3 here is CASSSTRDYGYTF. The CDR3 DNA is TGTGCCAGCAGTTCCACCAGGGATTATGGCTACACCTTC.

In its sample, this clone was seen once. The CDR3 nucleotides read TGTGCCTGGAGCCGAGGGGCGGCCGAGCAGTACGTC. Protein product: CAWSRGAAEQYV. The chain has TRBV30 and TRBJ2-7, with D perhaps assigned TRBD1 or TRBD2 (5 bases each). This CDR3 region has 12 residues. V lost 3 bases and J 6 bases, leaving 12 bases between the germline ends. Germline V gene data show CDR1 as GTSNPN and CDR2 as SVGIG (reference sequence).

The CDR3 bases are TGTGCCAGCAGCTCGCGACAGGGTCGCGGCTACACCTTC. It codes for CASSSRQGRGYTF. The chain joins TRBV9 to TRBJ1-2; 7 bases are a match to TRBD1. The CDR3 sequence is 13 residues long. V lost 4 bases and J lost 8; bases outside the gene matches: 8. Looked up from germline, CDR1 is SGDLS and CDR2 is YYNGEE. The whole variable domain, filled in from reference TRBV9 and TRBJ1-2, reads DSGVTQTPKHLITATGQRVTLRCSPRSGDLSVYWYQQSLDQGLQFLIQYYNGEERAKGNILERFSAQQFPDLHSELNLSSLELGDSALYFCASSSRQGRGYTFGSGTRLTVV.

The V and J genes are TRBV5-5 and TRBJ1-5; no firm D call. The CDR3 loop spans 13 amino acids. The ends were cut back, 4 bases at V and 4 bases at J, with 9 bases in the middle. The germline V gene encodes CDR1 SGHKS and CDR2 YYEKEE (reference sequence). The CDR3 sequence is CASSLTWNQPQHF. The CDR3 region has the DNA TGTGCCAGCAGCCTAACGTGGAATCAGCCCCAGCATTTT.

CDR3 residues: CASTLKTGGSQETQYF. CDR3 nucleotides: TGTGCCAGCACCCTAAAGACAGGGGGCTCCCAAGAGACCCAGTACTTC. The gene calls are TRBV27 and TRBJ2-5; 10 bases fit TRBD1. Germline lookup yields CDR1 MNHEY and CDR2 SMNVEV (reference sequence). The V segment lost 7 bases and the J segment 1 base; nucleotides outside the gene matches: 9. CDR3 length: 16 residues.

V gene TRBV28 combines with J gene TRBJ1-1; a weak D match, TRBD1 (5 bases). The germline CDR1 and CDR2 sequences are MDHEN and SYDVKM. V was trimmed by 3 bases and J by 7 bases, leaving 9 bases between them. The CDR3 consists of 12 residues. CDR3 in amino acids: CASSLGDSEAFF. In DNA form, the CDR3 reads TGTGCCAGCAGTTTGGGAGACAGTGAAGCTTTCTTT.

This clone was seen a single time. This chain connects TRBV5-1 to TRBJ1-2; D remains unclear. CDR3 size: 15 residues. Trimming stripped 0 bases from V and 2 bases from J, with 11 bases between. Germline V CDR1 and CDR2: SGHRS, YFSETQ. CDR3 protein: CASSLVSGQNYGYTF. The CDR3 region has the DNA TGCGCCAGCAGCTTGGTATCTGGCCAGAACTATGGCTACACCTTC.

This clone appeared a few times. The J gene is TRBJ1-5, the V gene TRBV2, with 10 bases aligning to TRBD1. The V segment lost 5 bases and the J segment 7 bases; nucleotides outside the gene matches: 8. Per germline, CDR1 SNHLY and CDR2 FYNNEI. The CDR3 consists of 15 residues. The CDR3 reads CASSYTDRGQQPQHF. As DNA, the CDR3 is TGTGCCAGCAGTTACACCGACAGGGGGCAACAGCCCCAGCATTTT. The complete variable domain, with remaining parts taken from reference TRBV2 and TRBJ1-5, reads EPEVTQTPSHQVTQMGQEVILRCVPISNHLYFYWYRQILGQKVEFLVSFYNNEISEKSEIFDDQFSVERPDGSNFTLKIRSTKLEDSAMYFCASSYTDRGQQPQHFGDGTRLSIL.

The V call is TRBV24-1, the J call TRBJ1-1, with D maybe TRBD1 (6 bases). The CDR3 runs to 14 residues. CDR1 and CDR2 from the germline V gene are KGHDR and SFDVKD. With 7 bases removed from V and 0 bases from J, the gap between germline ends came to 11 bases. This CDR3 is CATSHTGLNTEAFF. In DNA form, the CDR3 reads TGTGCCACCAGCCATACAGGGCTGAACACTGAAGCTTTCTTT.

The chain is built from TRBV19 and TRBJ2-1, with 7 bases that match TRBD1. V lost 5 bases, J lost 2 bases, and 3 bases stayed unmatched. The CDR3 covers 14 residues. CDR1 and CDR2 from the germline V gene are LNHDA and SQIVND (reference sequence). CDR3 sequence: CASSLRGPYNEQFF. CDR3 nucleotide sequence: TGTGCCAGTAGTCTAAGGGGGCCCTACAATGAGCAGTTCTTC.

V and J are TRBV6-6 and TRBJ2-3, with D unclear. The V and J ends lost 5 bases and 4 bases respectively, with 25 bases between them. Per the germline V gene, CDR1 is MNHNY and CDR2 is SVGAGI (reference sequence). The CDR3 covers 18 residues. The CDR3 DNA reads TGTGCCAGCAGTCCTTCGATAACCCGGCCTTACTTGGCAGATACGCAGTATTTT. Protein: CASSPSITRPYLADTQYF.

This clone is hyperexpanded by share. V usage is TRBV19 and J usage is TRBJ2-7, with D tentatively TRBD2 (6 bases). This CDR3 region has 14 residues. V was pared by 3 bases and J by 6 bases, with 15 bases between. CDR1 LNHDA and CDR2 SQIVND come from the germline V gene (reference sequence). The DNA for the CDR3 is TGTGCCAGTAGTATGGGGGGAGGATCCATCGAGCAGTACTTC. It codes for CASSMGGGSIEQYF.

This chain connects TRBV24-1 to TRBJ2-5; D not certain. The CDR3 sequence is 14 residues long. V was pared by 3 bases and J by 1 base, with 8 bases between. Germline CDR1 reads KGHDR; CDR2 reads SFDVKD. CDR3 in amino acids: CATSDGGSQETQYF. The CDR3 DNA reads TGTGCCACCAGTGATGGTGGATCCCAAGAGACCCAGTACTTC.

The gene calls are TRBV14 and TRBJ2-2; D might be TRBD1 (6 bases). Germline CDR1 is SGHDN and CDR2 is FVKESK. This CDR3 region has 14 residues. V was trimmed by 3 bases and J by 4 bases, leaving 9 bases between them. In nucleotides, the CDR3 is TGTGCCAGCAGCCACGGGACACTCACCGGGGAGCTGTTTTTT. Encoded protein: CASSHGTLTGELFF. The full variable domain, in which reference TRBV14 and TRBJ2-2 provide the parts outside the CDR3, is EAGVTQFPSHSVIEKGQTVTLRCDPISGHDNLYWYRRVMGKEIKFLLHFVKESKQDESGMPNNRFLAERTGGTYSTLKVQPAELEDSGVYFCASSHGTLTGELFFGEGSRLTVL.

The chain employs TRBV6-1 and TRBJ2-5; 8 nucleotides agree with TRBD2. Trimming took 1 base from V and 2 from J; bases not matched to a gene: 6. This CDR3 contains 16 residues. The germline gives CDR1 MNHNS, CDR2 SASEGT. CDR3 nucleotides: TGTGCCAGCAGTGAAGGGGGAGTAGCGGGACAAGAGACCCAGTACTTC. Protein product: CASSEGGVAGQETQYF.

The gene calls are TRBV7-2 and TRBJ2-7; 10 positions agree with TRBD1. The CDR3 contains 15 residues. CDR1 and CDR2 (germline): SGHTA, FQGNSA. J lost 3 bases, V lost 5 bases, and 7 bases had no gene match. The CDR3 bases are TGTGCCAGCAGCCTGGACAGGGGGTACCACTACGAGCAGTACTTC. Its protein product is CASSLDRGYHYEQYF.

The genes are TRBV10-3 and TRBJ1-4, with a tentative D call TRBD1 (6 bases). Germline lookup yields CDR1 ENHRY and CDR2 SYGVKD. V lost 6 bases to trimming and J lost 0 bases, with 14 bases between them. This CDR3 has 16 amino acids. In nucleotides, the CDR3 is TGTGCCATCAGCCGAGGGGGGGGTGCAACTAATGAAAAACTGTTTTTT. Protein: CAISRGGGATNEKLFF.

The V gene is TRBV19, the J gene TRBJ1-1, with D maybe TRBD1 (5 bases). Germline-derived CDR1 and CDR2 are LNHDA and SQIVND (reference sequence). CDR3 length: 13 residues. Trimming cost V 5 bases and J 8 bases, with 15 bases left between them. The chain's CDR3 is CASSLHQGPEAFF. CDR3 in DNA: TGTGCCAGTAGTCTCCACCAGGGTCCCGAAGCTTTCTTT.

The chain links TRBV7-2 to TRBJ1-1; no definite D call. Germline CDR1 and CDR2: SGHTA and FQGNSA. V was shortened by 2 bases and J by 7 bases, with 5 bases between the two germline ends. The CDR3 extends over 11 amino acids. The DNA for the CDR3 is TGTGCCAGCAGCTTACGGTATGAAGCTTTCTTT. It translates to CASSLRYEAFF.

V is TRBV29-1 and J is TRBJ2-1; 11 bases align to TRBD2. The V segment lost 6 bases and the J segment 8 bases; nucleotides outside the gene matches: 12. Per the germline V gene, CDR1 is SQVTM and CDR2 is ANQGSEA. This CDR3 comprises 15 residues. CDR3 sequence: CSVGGRLAGGDEQFF. CDR3 bases: TGCAGCGTGGGGGGGAGGCTAGCGGGAGGCGATGAGCAGTTCTTC.

The chain has TRBV6-1 and TRBJ2-2, with 9 nucleotides matching TRBD1. Per germline, CDR1 MNHNS and CDR2 SASEGT. The CDR3 spans 16 residues. With V trimmed by 2 bases and J by 4 bases, 5 bases remained unmatched. The CDR3 coding sequence is TGTGCCAGCAGTGAACCGGGACAGGGTATCACCGGGGAGCTGTTTTTT. It translates to CASSEPGQGITGELFF.

This clone was detected only once. The gene calls are TRBV18 and TRBJ1-1; D unclear. Trimming removed 1 base from V and 1 base from J, with 4 bases in between. The CDR3 sequence is 13 residues long. The germline CDR1 and CDR2 sequences are KGHSH and LQKENI. In DNA, the CDR3 is TGTGCCAGCTCACCACAGACGAACACTGAAGCTTTCTTT. Protein sequence: CASSPQTNTEAFF.